The T cell receptor beta chain under discussion was sequenced for a study of human T cells and chemical hapten exposure. TCRdb ran MiXCR on the RACE reads and lists one entry per CDR3 protein. The sample records around 95,000 distinct CDR3 sequences, about a tenth being singletons. The time point here: pre-sensitization, week 0. The sample's treatment: therapeutic diphenylcyclopropenone sensitization with weekly scalp DPC. This sequence originates from a woman aged 55-70 years with alopecia areata. Some clones in this sample may be carry-over from other donors' samples. Sample: whole blood, taken in connection with sensitization to the hapten diphenylcyclopropenone (DPC).

In DNA form, the CDR3 reads TGTGCCAGCTCACCAGAGGGACGCTATGGCTACACCTTC. Amino acid sequence: CASSPEGRYGYTF. This chain joins TRBV18 and TRBJ1-2, with D possibly TRBD1 on 5 matching bases. Per the germline V gene, CDR1 is KGHSH and CDR2 is LQKENI. V lost 2 bases and J 4 bases, leaving 8 bases between the germline ends. This CDR3 has 13 residues.